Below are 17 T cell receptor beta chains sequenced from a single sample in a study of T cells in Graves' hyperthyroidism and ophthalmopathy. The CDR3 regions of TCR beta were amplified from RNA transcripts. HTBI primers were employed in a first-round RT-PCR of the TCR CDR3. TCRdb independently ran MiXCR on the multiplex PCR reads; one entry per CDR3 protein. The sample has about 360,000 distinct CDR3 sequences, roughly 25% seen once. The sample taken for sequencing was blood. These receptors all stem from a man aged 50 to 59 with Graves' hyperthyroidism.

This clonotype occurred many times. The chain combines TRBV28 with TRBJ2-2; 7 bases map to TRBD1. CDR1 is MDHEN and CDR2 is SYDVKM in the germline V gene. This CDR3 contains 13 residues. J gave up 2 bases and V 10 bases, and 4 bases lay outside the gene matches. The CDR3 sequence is CAMGQPNTGELFF. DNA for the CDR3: TGTGCCATGGGACAGCCCAACACCGGGGAGCTGTTTTTT.

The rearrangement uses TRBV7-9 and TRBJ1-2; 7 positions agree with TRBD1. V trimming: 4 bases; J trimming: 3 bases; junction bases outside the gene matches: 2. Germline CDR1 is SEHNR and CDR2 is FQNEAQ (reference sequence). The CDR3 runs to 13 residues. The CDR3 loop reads CASSSTGYYGYTF. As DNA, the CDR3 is TGTGCCAGCAGCTCGACAGGGTACTATGGCTACACCTTC.

DNA for the CDR3: TGTGCCAGCAGCCACCTAGAGGTGCTGAACACCGGGGAGCTGTTTTTT. Protein sequence: CASSHLEVLNTGELFF. The chain has TRBV4-2 and TRBJ2-2; unclear D gene. The CDR3 is 16 amino acids. The V gene's germline CDR1 is LGHNA and CDR2 YNFKEQ. V was shortened by 3 bases and J by 1 base, with 12 bases between the two germline ends.

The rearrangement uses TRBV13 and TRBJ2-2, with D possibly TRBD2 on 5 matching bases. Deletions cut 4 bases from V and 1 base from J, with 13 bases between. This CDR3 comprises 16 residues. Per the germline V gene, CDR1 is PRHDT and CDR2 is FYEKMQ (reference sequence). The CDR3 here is CASSYRTRGNTGELFF. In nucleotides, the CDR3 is TGTGCCAGCAGCTACCGCACTCGGGGGAACACCGGGGAGCTGTTTTTT. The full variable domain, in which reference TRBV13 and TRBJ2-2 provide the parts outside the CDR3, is AAGVIQSPRHLIKEKRETATLKCYPIPRHDTVYWYQQGPGQDPQFLISFYEKMQSDKGSIPDRFSAQQFSDYHSELNMSSLELGDSALYFCASSYRTRGNTGELFFGEGSRLTVL.

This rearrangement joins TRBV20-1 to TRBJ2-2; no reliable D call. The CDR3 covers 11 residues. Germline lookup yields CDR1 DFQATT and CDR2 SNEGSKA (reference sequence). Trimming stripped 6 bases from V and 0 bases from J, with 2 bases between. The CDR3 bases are TGCAGTGCGGCGAACACCGGGGAGCTGTTTTTT. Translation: CSAANTGELFF.

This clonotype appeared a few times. CDR3 bases: TGTGCCAGCAGCCGGGGACCAAAAGAGACCCAGTACTTC. Encoded protein: CASSRGPKETQYF. V is TRBV2 and J is TRBJ2-5; D may correspond to TRBD1 or TRBD2 (5 bases each). The germline gives CDR1 SNHLY, CDR2 FYNNEI. V lost 6 bases to trimming and J lost 3 bases, with 11 bases between them. The CDR3 loop spans 13 amino acids.

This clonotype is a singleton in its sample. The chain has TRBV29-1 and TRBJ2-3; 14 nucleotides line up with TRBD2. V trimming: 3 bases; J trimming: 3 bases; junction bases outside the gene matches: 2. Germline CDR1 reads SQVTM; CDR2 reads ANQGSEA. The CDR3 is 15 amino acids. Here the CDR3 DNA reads TGCAGCGTTGACGGGACTAGCGGGGGAACAGATACGCAGTATTTT. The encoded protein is CSVDGTSGGTDTQYF.

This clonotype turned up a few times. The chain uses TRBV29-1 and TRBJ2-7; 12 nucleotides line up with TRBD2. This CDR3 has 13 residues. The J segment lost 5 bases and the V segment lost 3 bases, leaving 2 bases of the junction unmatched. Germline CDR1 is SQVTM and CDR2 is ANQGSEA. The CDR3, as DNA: TGCAGCGTTGAGGCTAGCGGGAGGGACGAGCAGTACTTC. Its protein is CSVEASGRDEQYF.

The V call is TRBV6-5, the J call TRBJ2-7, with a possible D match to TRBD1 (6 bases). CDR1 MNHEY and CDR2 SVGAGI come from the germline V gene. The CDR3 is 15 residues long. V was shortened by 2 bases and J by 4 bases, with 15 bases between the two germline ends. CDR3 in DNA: TGTGCCAGCAGTTACAGTATAGGACAGACGTACGAGCAGTACTTC. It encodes CASSYSIGQTYEQYF.

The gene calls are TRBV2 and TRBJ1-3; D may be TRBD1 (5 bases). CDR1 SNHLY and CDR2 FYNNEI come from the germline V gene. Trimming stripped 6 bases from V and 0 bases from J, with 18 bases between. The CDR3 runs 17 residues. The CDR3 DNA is TGTGCCAGCAGCACTTCACCGGGACGGAGCTCTGGAAACACCATATATTTT. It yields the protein CASSTSPGRSSGNTIYF.

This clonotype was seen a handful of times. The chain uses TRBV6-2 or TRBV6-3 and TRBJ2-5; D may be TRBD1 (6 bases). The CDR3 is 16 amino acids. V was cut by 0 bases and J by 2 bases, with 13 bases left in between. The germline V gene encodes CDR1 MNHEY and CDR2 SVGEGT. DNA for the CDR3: TGTGCCAGCAGTTACTCGATCTTCAGGGGACAAGAGACCCAGTACTTC. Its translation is CASSYSIFRGQETQYF.

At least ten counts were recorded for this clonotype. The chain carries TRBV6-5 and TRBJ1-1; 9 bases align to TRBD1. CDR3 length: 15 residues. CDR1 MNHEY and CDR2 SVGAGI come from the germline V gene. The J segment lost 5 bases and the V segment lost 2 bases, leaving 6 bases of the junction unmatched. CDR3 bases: TGTGCCAGCAGTTACGCCGGGACAGGGAGAACTGAAGCTTTCTTT. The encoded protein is CASSYAGTGRTEAFF.

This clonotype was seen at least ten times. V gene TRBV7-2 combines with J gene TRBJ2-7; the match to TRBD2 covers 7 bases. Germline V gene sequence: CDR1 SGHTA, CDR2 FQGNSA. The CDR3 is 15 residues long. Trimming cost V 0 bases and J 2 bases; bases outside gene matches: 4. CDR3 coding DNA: TGTGCCAGCAGCTTAGCCGGGAGGCCGCCCTACGAGCAGTACTTC. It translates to CASSLAGRPPYEQYF.

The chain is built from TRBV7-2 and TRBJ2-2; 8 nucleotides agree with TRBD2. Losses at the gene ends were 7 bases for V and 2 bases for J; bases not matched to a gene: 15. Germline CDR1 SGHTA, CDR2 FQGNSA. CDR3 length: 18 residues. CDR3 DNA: TGTGCCAGCATCTCCCCGCTGCTGGCGGGAGGAAACACCGGGGAGCTGTTTTTT. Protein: CASISPLLAGGNTGELFF.

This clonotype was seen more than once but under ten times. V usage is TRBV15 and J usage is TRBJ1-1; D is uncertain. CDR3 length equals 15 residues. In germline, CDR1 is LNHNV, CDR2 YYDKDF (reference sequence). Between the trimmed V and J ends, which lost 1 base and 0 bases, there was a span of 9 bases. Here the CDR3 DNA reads TGTGCCACCAGCAGAGCGACGTCTATGAACACTGAAGCTTTCTTT. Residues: CATSRATSMNTEAFF.

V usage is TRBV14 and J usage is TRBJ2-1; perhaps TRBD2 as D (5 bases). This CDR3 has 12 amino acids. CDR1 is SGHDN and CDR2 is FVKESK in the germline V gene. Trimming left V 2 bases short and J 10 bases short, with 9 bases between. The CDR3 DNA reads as TGTGCCAGCAGCCAACCCCCGGGAGAGCAGTTCTTC. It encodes CASSQPPGEQFF.

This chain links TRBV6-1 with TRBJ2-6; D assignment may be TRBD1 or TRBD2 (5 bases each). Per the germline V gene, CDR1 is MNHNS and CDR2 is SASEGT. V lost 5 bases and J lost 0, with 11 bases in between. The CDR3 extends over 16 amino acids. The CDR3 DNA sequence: TGTGCCAGCAGTCCACAGAGGGGCTCTGGGGCCAACGTCCTGACTTTC. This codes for CASSPQRGSGANVLTF.